Following are 16 T cell receptor beta chains from one sample sequenced in a study of CD8+CD57+ T cells in acquired aplastic anemia. In patients chosen for sequencing, flow cytometry had shown CD8+CD57+ cell expansion. The template used for profiling TCR beta VDJ and CDR3 was genomic DNA. TCRdb called the reads again in MiXCR, with one record for every CDR3 protein. The sample contains 200,000 or so distinct CDR3 sequences, roughly two thirds of which appear only once. The sample consisted of sorted CD4+, CD8+, or CD8+CD57+ T cells (not recorded which) from PBMCs. The source is a human donor with aplastic anemia.

Of note for this clonotype: The CDR3 does not close with the conserved phenylalanine or tryptophan, likely indicating a read error. V is TRBV6-6 and J is TRBJ1-6; no firm D call. In germline, CDR1 is MNHNY, CDR2 SVGAGI (reference sequence). V was clipped by 6 bases and J by 7 bases, with 10 bases between them. The CDR3 covers 13 residues. The CDR3 DNA reads TGTGCCAGCAGCGGAACAGAGAATTCACCCCTCCACTCT. As protein: CASSGTENSPLHS.

This chain uses TRBV20-1 with TRBJ2-7; tentatively, D is TRBD1 (6 bases). This CDR3 comprises 15 residues. Trimming took off 6 bases at V and 0 bases at J, with 18 bases between the two ends. Germline V lookup: CDR1 DFQATT, CDR2 SNEGSKA (reference sequence). The DNA for the CDR3 is TGCAGTGCCGTTACCCCAGGGGACCTCTCCTACGAGCAGTACTTC. The encoded protein is CSAVTPGDLSYEQYF.

The CDR3 spells CASRDRVDEQFF. The CDR3 nucleotides read TGCGCCAGCCGAGACAGGGTTGATGAGCAGTTCTTC. The chain joins TRBV5-1 to TRBJ2-1; 7 bases line up with TRBD1. Germline V gene sequence: CDR1 SGHRS, CDR2 YFSETQ. The J segment lost 8 bases and the V segment lost 7 bases, leaving 6 bases of the junction unmatched. The CDR3 totals 12 residues.

This clonotype was observed a handful of times. The chain uses TRBV25-1 and TRBJ2-7; possible D gene TRBD2, 6 bases. The CDR3 is 15 residues long. Trimming left V 2 bases short and J 5 bases short, with 16 bases between. Germline CDR1 and CDR2: MGHDK and SYGVNS. CDR3 amino acids: CASSEDLRGRDEQYF. The CDR3 DNA reads as TGTGCCAGCAGTGAAGACTTGCGGGGAAGGGACGAGCAGTACTTC.

The chain couples TRBV7-2 to TRBJ2-3; 10 nucleotides line up with TRBD2. The CDR3 runs to 16 residues. From germline, CDR1 is SGHTA and CDR2 FQGNSA. The V segment lost 5 bases and the J segment 5 bases; nucleotides outside the gene matches: 10. CDR3 nucleotides: TGTGCCAGCAGCCTAGGGGCTAGCGGGGGTATAGATACGCAGTATTTT. Protein product: CASSLGASGGIDTQYF.

The chain joins TRBV7-9 to TRBJ1-1; D gene ambiguous. Looked up from germline, CDR1 is SEHNR and CDR2 is FQNEAQ (reference sequence). V lost 3 bases and J lost 4, with 12 bases in between. CDR3 size: 14 residues. In nucleotides, the CDR3 is TGTGCCAGCAGCTTGGTGAAAGGAAGCACTGAAGCTTTCTTT. Protein product: CASSLVKGSTEAFF.

Concerning this clonotype: The CDR3 does not close with the conserved phenylalanine or tryptophan, likely indicating a read error. The V gene is TRBV6-1, the J gene TRBJ2-7, with 9 bases fitting TRBD1. Germline V lookup: CDR1 MNHNS, CDR2 SASEGT. Losses at the gene ends were 4 bases for V and 4 bases for J; bases not matched to a gene: 8. The CDR3 length is 15 residues. This chain's CDR3 is CASSVAGTGSYEQYL. For the CDR3, the DNA is TGTGCCAGCAGTGTAGCCGGGACAGGGTCTTACGAGCAGTACCTC.

This clonotype has only a few counts. The chain has TRBV9 and TRBJ1-3; D gene unclear. With 0 bases removed from V and 4 bases from J, the gap between germline ends came to 5 bases. The germline V gene has CDR1 SGDLS and CDR2 YYNGEE. The CDR3 has 13 amino acids. CDR3 DNA sequence: TGTGCCAGCAGCGTAGCAAGCGGAAACACCATATATTTT. Its translation: CASSVASGNTIYF.

About this clonotype itself: The junction shows a germline mismatch at one end, possibly a read error. This rearrangement joins TRBV7-6 to TRBJ2-1, with a weak D call TRBD1 (5 bases). Germline values: CDR1 SGHVS, CDR2 FNYEAQ. This CDR3 contains 15 residues. The CDR3 is CAGSLGASPYNEQFF. The CDR3 DNA reads TGTGCCGGCAGCTTAGGGGCTAGTCCCTACAATGAGCAGTTCTTC.

This rearrangement joins TRBV15 to TRBJ2-6, with TRBD1 matching over 11 bases. Looked up from germline, CDR1 is LNHNV and CDR2 is YYDKDF (reference sequence). After removal of 2 bases from V and 4 bases from J, the junction contained 16 bases not matched to a gene. The length of the CDR3 is 21 residues. CDR3: CATSRPFPGQGVFWGANVLTF. CDR3 bases: TGTGCCACCAGCAGACCATTTCCGGGACAGGGGGTATTCTGGGGGGCCAACGTCCTGACTTTC. The whole variable domain, remainder taken from reference TRBV15 and TRBJ2-6, is DAMVIQNPRYQVTQFGKPVTLSCSQTLNHNVMYWYQQKSSQAPKLLFHYYDKDFNNEADTPDNFQSRRPNTSFCFLDIRSPGLGDTAMYLCATSRPFPGQGVFWGANVLTFGAGSRLTVL.

This clonotype came up once. The CDR3 nucleotides are TGTGCCAGCAGTGCACACAGGGGGTCTAACTATGGCTACACCTTC. Amino acid sequence: CASSAHRGSNYGYTF. The chain joins TRBV2 to TRBJ1-2; 8 positions match TRBD1. V gave up 4 bases and J gave up 0 bases; unmatched junction bases: 4. The CDR3 contains 15 residues. Germline values: CDR1 SNHLY, CDR2 FYNNEI.

V gene TRBV7-8 combines with J gene TRBJ2-7; D gene ambiguous. This CDR3 has 13 residues. Trimming took 5 bases from V and 2 from J, leaving 10 bases between them. Looked up from germline, CDR1 is SGHVS and CDR2 is FQNEAQ. CDR3 sequence (DNA): TGTGCCAGCAGCCCCGTAGGAACCTACGAGCAGTACTTC. The encoded protein is CASSPVGTYEQYF.

This clonotype appeared many times. V and J are TRBV7-9 and TRBJ2-1; 8 nucleotides agree with TRBD2. This CDR3 comprises 16 residues. CDR1 SEHNR and CDR2 FQNEAQ come from the germline V gene (reference sequence). Trimming removed 0 bases from V and 8 bases from J; junction bases left unmatched: 9. CDR3 protein: CASSLAPAGAGDEQFF. For the CDR3, the DNA is TGTGCCAGCAGCTTAGCGCCAGCGGGGGCCGGAGATGAGCAGTTCTTC.

The chain employs TRBV15 and TRBJ2-7; TRBD2 aligns across 7 bases. The germline CDR1 and CDR2 sequences are LNHNV and YYDKDF (reference sequence). After removal of 1 base from V and 3 bases from J, the junction contained 12 bases not matched to a gene. The CDR3 totals 17 residues. The CDR3 DNA follows: TGTGCCACCAGCAGAGGTCGGGTGGGGGAGGGAAGCTACGAGCAGTACTTC. It encodes CATSRGRVGEGSYEQYF.

This clonotype was seen more than once but under ten times. The chain links TRBV10-3 to TRBJ1-1; 7 nucleotides align to TRBD1. V was pared by 0 bases and J by 11 bases, with 12 bases of the junction left unmatched. This CDR3 contains 15 residues. Germline CDR1 and CDR2: ENHRY and SYGVKD. The CDR3 bases are TGTGCCATCAGTGAGTCGATGGGTACAGGGGTTCGTGCTTTCTTT. Amino acid sequence: CAISESMGTGVRAFF.

The chain employs TRBV20-1 and TRBJ1-3; the D is unclear. The V gene lost 3 bases and the J gene lost 4 bases, with 10 bases spanning the gap. CDR1 DFQATT and CDR2 SNEGSKA come from the germline V gene (reference sequence). CDR3 length: 13 residues. In DNA form, the CDR3 reads TGCAGTGCTAGGGTGGGCAGCGGAAACACCATATATTTT. Translated: CSARVGSGNTIYF.